Shown below are 28 T cell receptor beta chains from a single sample sequenced in a study of blood T cell repertoires in COVID-19. This table comes from immunoSEQ multiplex PCR, and its TCRdb copy is limited to in-frame clones, with some not included. The sample contains roughly 500,000 clones, around 87% of which appear only once. The sample was PBMCs or T cells enriched from blood (not recorded which). These receptors were obtained from a woman in her thirties or forties who had recovered from COVID-19.

V gene TRBV30 combines with J gene TRBJ1-5; 8 bases are shared with TRBD1. The ends lost 3 bases at V and 7 bases at J; junction bases unmatched: 8. Germline V gene lookup returns CDR1 GTSNPN and CDR2 SVGIG (reference sequence). This CDR3 comprises 14 residues. Written as DNA, the CDR3 is TGTGCCTGGAGCAAGACAGGGGTAGGCCAGCCCCAGCATTTT. Protein: CAWSKTGVGQPQHF.

The chain joins TRBV5-1 to TRBJ1-2, with D maybe TRBD1 (5 bases). This CDR3 is 15 amino acids long. CDR1 SGHRS and CDR2 YFSETQ come from the germline V gene. The ends were cut back, 0 bases at V and 3 bases at J, with 12 bases in the middle. Written as DNA, the CDR3 is TGCGCCAGCAGCTTGGGTGGGGCCTCTGACTATGGCTACACCTTC. It encodes CASSLGGASDYGYTF.

This chain connects TRBV6-5 to TRBJ1-2; D is uncertain. Germline V lookup: CDR1 MNHEY, CDR2 SVGAGI. CDR3 length equals 13 residues. The V end lost 2 bases, the J end lost 3 bases, and 7 bases lay between the germline ends. CDR3 residues: CASSYGVDYGYTF. The DNA of the CDR3 is TGTGCCAGCAGTTACGGAGTTGACTATGGCTACACCTTC.

This clone was observed a single time. The chain carries TRBV11-2 and TRBJ2-1; D is perhaps TRBD2 (7 bases). The CDR3 contains 15 residues. Trimming stripped 8 bases from V and 4 bases from J, with 18 bases between. Germline values: CDR1 SGHAT, CDR2 FQNNGV. The CDR3 bases are TGTGCCAGCCATCAGGGGCTAGCGGCGTACAATGAGCAGTTCTTC. Its protein product is CASHQGLAAYNEQFF.

The V and J genes are TRBV7-2 and TRBJ1-1; D may be TRBD1 (5 bases). From germline, CDR1 is SGHTA and CDR2 FQGNSA. The CDR3 is 15 amino acids. V dropped 7 bases and J dropped 6 bases, with 21 bases sitting between them. CDR3 amino acids: CASTPIGGFLSEAFF. DNA of the CDR3: TGTGCCAGCACCCCAATCGGGGGTTTCTTATCTGAAGCTTTCTTT.

The rearrangement joins TRBV27 to TRBJ2-2; a weak D match, TRBD2 (5 bases). Per the germline V gene, CDR1 is MNHEY and CDR2 is SMNVEV (reference sequence). The V gene lost 5 bases and the J gene lost 6 bases, with 13 bases spanning the gap. The CDR3 sequence is 14 residues long. The DNA of the CDR3 is TGTGCCAGCAGTGGGGAGAGTTGGGCCGGGGAGCTGTTTTTT. As protein: CASSGESWAGELFF.

The chain carries TRBV23-1 and TRBJ2-3; 10 bases fit TRBD1. TRBV23-1 is an ORF, and what it does is uncertain. The CDR3 spans 16 residues. V lost 0 bases, J lost 8 bases, and 8 bases stayed unmatched. The CDR3 region is CASSQSMRQGAVTQYF. The CDR3 DNA follows: TGCGCCAGCAGTCAATCGATGAGACAGGGGGCTGTTACGCAGTATTTT.

The chain carries TRBV11-2 and TRBJ1-1; 7 nucleotides match TRBD1. Trimming cost V 1 base and J 5 bases; bases outside gene matches: 7. In germline, CDR1 is SGHAT, CDR2 FQNNGV. The CDR3 sequence is 15 residues long. The chain's CDR3 is CASSLGHQTGTEAFF. For the CDR3, the DNA is TGTGCCAGCAGCTTAGGGCACCAGACAGGGACTGAAGCTTTCTTT.

In DNA, the CDR3 is TGCGCCAGCAGCACTTACATGGACTCGGCGACAGATACGCAGTATTTT. Its translation: CASSTYMDSATDTQYF. V gene TRBV5-1 combines with J gene TRBJ2-3; D might be TRBD2 (5 bases). The CDR3 sequence is 16 residues long. The V end was cut by 4 bases, the J end by 3 bases, with 18 bases between. Germline V gene lookup returns CDR1 SGHRS and CDR2 YFSETQ.

V gene TRBV10-3 combines with J gene TRBJ1-2; D not resolved. Germline-derived CDR1 and CDR2 are ENHRY and SYGVKD. Trimming left V 6 bases short and J 3 bases short, with 11 bases between. This CDR3 spans 13 amino acids. The CDR3 DNA reads TGTGCCATCAGCTCCGCTACTCACTATGGCTACACCTTC. Protein product: CAISSATHYGYTF.

V is TRBV19 and J is TRBJ2-3; D might be TRBD2 (6 bases). This CDR3 contains 15 residues. Deletions cut 5 bases from V and 5 bases from J, with 17 bases between. Germline V gives CDR1 LNHDA, CDR2 SQIVND (reference sequence). The CDR3 nucleotides are TGTGCCAGTAGTCCGAGTGGACGGGAGCGAGATACGCAGTATTTT. Its protein is CASSPSGRERDTQYF.

The chain couples TRBV11-3 to TRBJ2-7; 8 bases align to TRBD1. CDR1 is SGHNT, CDR2 YENEEA, per germline. With V trimmed by 5 bases and J by 5 bases, 11 bases remained unmatched. CDR3 length equals 15 residues. The CDR3 protein is CASSIQGTGFHEQYF. The CDR3 nucleotides are TGTGCCAGCAGCATTCAGGGGACAGGATTCCACGAGCAGTACTTC.

This rearrangement joins TRBV5-1 to TRBJ1-4; the D is unclear. CDR3 length: 14 residues. The ends were cut back, 4 bases at V and 5 bases at J, with 12 bases in the middle. Germline V CDR1 and CDR2: SGHRS, YFSETQ. Here the CDR3 DNA reads TGCGCCAGCAGCCTTATGGGAGGGAATGAAAAACTGTTTTTT. Translation gives CASSLMGGNEKLFF.

This chain links TRBV19 with TRBJ1-2, with D perhaps TRBD1 (5 bases). The CDR3 runs 15 residues. Germline CDR1 reads LNHDA; CDR2 reads SQIVND (reference sequence). Trimming left V 4 bases short and J 2 bases short, with 14 bases between. CDR3 sequence reads: CASSRRGRGNYGYTF. CDR3 bases: TGTGCCAGTAGTAGAAGGGGTCGGGGGAACTATGGCTACACCTTC.

The chain carries TRBV27 and TRBJ2-3; the D gene is possibly TRBD2 (5 bases). Trimming cost V 6 bases and J 0 bases, with 16 bases left between them. The CDR3 loop spans 16 amino acids. Germline lookup yields CDR1 MNHEY and CDR2 SMNVEV (reference sequence). CDR3 amino acids: CASRWAGHLSTDTQYF. CDR3 in DNA: TGTGCCAGCAGATGGGCGGGCCACCTCAGCACAGATACGCAGTATTTT.

The chain employs TRBV7-2 and TRBJ1-1; D gene uncertain. Germline CDR1 SGHTA, CDR2 FQGNSA. Trimming removed 5 bases at V and 1 base at J, with 5 bases between. This CDR3 is 12 amino acids long. This chain's CDR3 is CASSRRNTEAFF. The DNA of the CDR3 is TGTGCCAGCAGCCGGAGGAACACTGAAGCTTTCTTT.

J is TRBJ2-5 and V is TRBV7-2, with 7 bases that match TRBD2. The J segment lost 5 bases and the V segment lost 1 base, leaving 13 bases of the junction unmatched. CDR3 size: 17 residues. Germline lookup yields CDR1 SGHTA and CDR2 FQGNSA. DNA of the CDR3: TGTGCCAGCAGCTTAGGGGCTAGCGGAGGAGGTCGGGAGACCCAGTACTTC. As protein: CASSLGASGGGRETQYF.

V and J are TRBV5-8 and TRBJ1-5, with 10 positions matching TRBD1. CDR3 length: 15 residues. Germline V gives CDR1 SGHTS, CDR2 YDEGEE. The V gene end was trimmed by 4 bases and the J gene end by 4 bases; junction bases not matched to a gene: 5. CDR3 in DNA: TGTGCCAGCAGCCTAGGACAGGGGGGGAATCAGCCCCAGCATTTT. It specifies CASSLGQGGNQPQHF.

This chain connects TRBV19 to TRBJ1-5, with a weak D call TRBD1 (5 bases). With 5 bases removed from V and 1 base from J, the gap between germline ends came to 12 bases. Germline CDR1 reads LNHDA; CDR2 reads SQIVND (reference sequence). The CDR3 covers 15 residues. The CDR3 loop is CASSGGGGSNQPQHF. The CDR3 DNA follows: TGTGCCAGTAGTGGGGGAGGTGGGAGCAATCAGCCCCAGCATTTT. The entire variable domain, with the rest obtained from reference TRBV19 and TRBJ1-5, is as follows: DGGITQSPKYLFRKEGQNVTLSCEQNLNHDAMYWYRQDPGQGLRLIYYSQIVNDFQKGDIAEGYSVSREKKESFPLTVTSAQKNPTAFYLCASSGGGGSNQPQHFGDGTRLSIL.

The chain couples TRBV4-1 to TRBJ2-2, with 11 nucleotides matching TRBD1. Trimming took 6 bases from V and 3 from J; bases not matched to a gene: 3. In germline, CDR1 is MGHRA, CDR2 YSYEKL. This CDR3 has 15 residues. Here the CDR3 DNA reads TGCGCCAGCAGATGGGGACAGGGGGACACCGGGGAGCTGTTTTTT. This translates into CASRWGQGDTGELFF.

The chain links TRBV11-2 to TRBJ2-3, with D maybe TRBD2 (6 bases). Per germline, CDR1 SGHAT and CDR2 FQNNGV. The V gene lost 1 base and the J gene lost 5 bases, with 16 bases spanning the gap. The CDR3 consists of 16 residues. This CDR3 reads CASSLAGSFLLDTQYF. The CDR3, as DNA: TGTGCCAGCAGCTTAGCCGGGAGCTTTCTGTTAGATACGCAGTATTTT.

The chain uses TRBV15 and TRBJ2-1; D is perhaps TRBD2 (6 bases). CDR1 is LNHNV, CDR2 YYDKDF, per germline (reference sequence). Deletions cut 6 bases from V and 6 bases from J, with 24 bases between. The CDR3 spans 17 residues. CDR3 sequence reads: CATRQRTGKLAPNEQFF. CDR3 sequence (DNA): TGTGCCACCAGACAAAGAACAGGCAAACTAGCTCCCAATGAGCAGTTCTTC.

The chain links TRBV7-8 to TRBJ2-6; 7 bases are a match to TRBD1. Per the germline V gene, CDR1 is SGHVS and CDR2 is FQNEAQ. CDR3 length equals 17 residues. V shed 5 bases, J shed 0 bases, and the junction held 7 bases outside the gene matches. CDR3 nucleotides: TGTGCCAGCAGCATCTCAGGGGGTAGCTCTGGGGCCAACGTCCTGACTTTC. Its protein is CASSISGGSSGANVLTF.

The rearrangement uses TRBV7-2 and TRBJ2-7; 12 bases align to TRBD2. The CDR3 has 15 amino acids. V lost 5 bases to trimming and J lost 2 bases; unmatched junction nucleotides: 4. The germline CDR1 and CDR2 sequences are SGHTA and FQGNSA. This chain's CDR3 is CASSTGLAGTYEQYF. CDR3 nucleotide sequence: TGTGCCAGCAGCACCGGACTAGCGGGAACCTACGAGCAGTACTTC.

The gene calls are TRBV7-2 and TRBJ1-2, with 7 bases identical to TRBD1. CDR3 length: 14 residues. The V gene end was trimmed by 3 bases and the J gene end by 2 bases; junction bases not matched to a gene: 3. Per germline, CDR1 SGHTA and CDR2 FQGNSA. DNA for the CDR3: TGTGCCAGCAGCTTGGAGGGACAGAACTATGGCTACACCTTC. Its translation is CASSLEGQNYGYTF.

The chain has TRBV19 and TRBJ1-5; no clear D gene. The V end was cut by 5 bases, the J end by 8 bases, with 19 bases between. The CDR3 is 15 amino acids. The germline gives CDR1 LNHDA, CDR2 SQIVND (reference sequence). CDR3 nucleotide sequence: TGTGCCAGTAGTCGCGGATACCCGGGAACGGAGCCCCAGCATTTT. Translating gives CASSRGYPGTEPQHF.

The rearrangement uses TRBV30 and TRBJ1-1, with TRBD1 as a possible D gene (5 bases). Germline CDR1 and CDR2: GTSNPN and SVGIG (reference sequence). Trimming took 0 bases from V and 1 from J, leaving 12 bases between them. This CDR3 comprises 15 residues. The CDR3 protein is CAWSVIGRANTEAFF. In DNA form, the CDR3 reads TGTGCCTGGAGTGTAATAGGCAGGGCGAACACTGAAGCTTTCTTT.

The genes are TRBV30 and TRBJ1-4, with TRBD1 matching over 11 bases. Germline CDR1 and CDR2: GTSNPN and SVGIG (reference sequence). The CDR3 runs 14 residues. V shed 1 base and J 5 bases; nucleotides not matched to a gene: 0. The CDR3 coding sequence is TGTGCCTGGAGTGGGACAGGGGGCAATGAAAAACTGTTTTTT. This sequence encodes CAWSGTGGNEKLFF. Complete variable domain (other parts from reference TRBV30 and TRBJ1-4): SQTIHQWPATLVQPVGSPLSLECTVEGTSNPNLYWYRQAAGRGLQLLFYSVGIGQISSEVPQNLSASRPQDRQFILSSKKLLLSDSGFYLCAWSGTGGNEKLFFGSGTQLSVL.